Sequencing of this T cell receptor beta chain was carried out in a study of cytomegalovirus exposure and HLA in healthy donors listed by TCRdb under 2017. About the investigation overall: A later analysis indicated that the 95 to 150 validation repertoires were generated on the platform also employed for the roughly 730 repertoires of the first cohort. The study aimed to test whether signatures of past pathogen exposure could be identified by cataloging public T cell receptors. In addition to the first cohort of 666 subjects, a separate validation cohort of over 90 different subjects was used. High-throughput TCR immunosequencing, statistical association of individual TCRs with disease status, and machine learning were combined to predict cytomegalovirus infection status.

On this clone itself: Its antigen target is currently unknown. Base-call qualities are not available, and no considerably larger clone is one nucleotide away.

Findings and caveats that apply to the study as a whole: In vitro tests confirmed that three of the cytomegalovirus-associated TCR beta chains recognize cytomegalovirus antigens. A later analysis had no HLA typing for the validation cohort, so co-occurrence there was scored across all 130 or so repertoires. The classifier was reported to diagnose cytomegalovirus status with high specificity and sensitivity in both the original and validation cohorts. While some public TCRs were present in many individuals, most TCR sequences turned up only very rarely across donors. A later analysis found that TCRs clustered in the first cohort also tended to co-occur in the 100 to 150 validation repertoires, with approximately 93% of cluster scores above 0. In the study, 150 to 200 TCR beta chains were listed as associated with cytomegalovirus. It was suggested by the authors that the approach could potentially be generalized to other disease states and immunological phenotypes.

Donors formed part of the validation cohort, which comprised 120 subjects and was distinct from the first cohort of roughly 600 subjects. Library method: the immunoSEQ multiplex PCR assay. In the original analysis: To diagnose cytomegalovirus status from the catalog of TCR beta chain sequences, a statistical classification framework was built. Sourced from immuneACCESS, this table was stored by TCRdb with only in-frame sequences that have V and J called. A share of the clones is absent; for the studies checked, an unresolved V gene accounts for under half, and the remainder has no known explanation. The V and J calls and clone size are taken from that table; D and trimming were inferred from the DNA. This sample holds 66,000 or so clones; around 97% were observed only once. The ten largest clones take up about 1.6% of the sample. Source material: PBMCs. The receptor was derived from a woman younger than 30 in good health and CMV-seropositive.

For the CDR3, the sequence is CASRNRGLPNQPQHF. The nucleotides read TGTGCCAGCAGGAACAGGGGGCTTCCCAATCAGCCCCAGCATTTT. The rearranged chain carries TRBV6-1 and TRBJ1-5; TRBD1 matches 9 bases in the middle. CDR1 MNHNS and CDR2 SASEGT were looked up in the germline V gene. V is trimmed back by 6 bases and J by 3 bases, and the junction contains 6 bases that no gene match accounts for. The CDR3 numbers 15 residues from cysteine through phenylalanine. Of the read, only the CDR3 DNA is kept; its 45 bases are in frame from base 1.